This is a list of T cell receptor beta chains from one sample in a study of T cell responses to AZD1222 COVID-19 vaccine. TCRdb's copy holds only in-frame clones and misses some; the assay was immunoSEQ multiplex PCR. The data hold about 180,000 clones, with just over 90% observed a single time. The sample in question was peripheral blood, obtained on day 0 of AZD1222 vaccination. These receptors originate from an adult in good health. The conserved cysteine and the conserved F or W are not part of the CDR3 here. A D gene is named only where the DNA matches it firmly.

d_call v_call cdr3_aa
- TRBV2 ASTSSDTQY
- TRBV7-9 ASSLPGHYGYT
- TRBV29-1 SVPGPIPNTDTQY
TRBD1 TRBV7-9 ASSFQGQTFINYGYT
TRBD1 TRBV18 ASSLSRGSNYGYT
TRBD1 TRBV12-5 ASGWEPDRVRRTDTQY
- TRBV3-1/TRBV3-2 ASSRGGPNYGYT
- TRBV11-2 ASSLEGSSNYGYT
- TRBV3-1/TRBV3-2 ASSLRGADTQY
- TRBV19 ASSPIPAGRNYNEQF
- TRBV30 AWSVVGAEFSGNTIY
TRBD1 TRBV7-9 ASSPGTGGNQPQH
- TRBV4-2 ASSQERQEQPQH
TRBD1 TRBV15 ATSRGRQGTNTEAF
- TRBV6-5 ASSYGGTTYEQY
- TRBV3-1/TRBV3-2 ASSPSGSYNEQF
TRBD1 TRBV18 ASSLNRGPMNTEAF
- TRBV6-5 ASSSRDHYEQY
- TRBV7-2 ASSLAGSSYNEQF